The 19 T cell receptor beta chains below were found in one sample sequenced in a study of blood T cell repertoires in COVID-19. Repertoires were generated with immunoSEQ multiplex PCR, while TCRdb's copy carries only in-frame clones and drops some. The table lists about 330,000 clones, 70% to 90% of them singletons. Material for sequencing was PBMCs or T cells enriched from blood (not recorded which). The receptors here all came from a woman aged 25 to 39 who had recovered from COVID-19.

This sequence joins TRBV11-2 and TRBJ2-2; TRBD2 aligns across 8 bases. This CDR3 has 15 amino acids. After removal of 1 base from V and 5 bases from J, the junction contained 3 bases not matched to a gene. Per germline, CDR1 SGHAT and CDR2 FQNNGV. CDR3 DNA sequence: TGTGCCAGCAGCTTAGGCACGGGGGGGACCGGGGAGCTGTTTTTT. Translated: CASSLGTGGTGELFF.

The chain couples TRBV2 to TRBJ2-7; no firm D call. CDR1 is SNHLY and CDR2 is FYNNEI in the germline V gene. The V end was cut by 8 bases, the J end by 7 bases, with 9 bases between. The CDR3 loop spans 10 amino acids. DNA of the CDR3: TGTGCCAGCGTCGAGTGGGAGCAGTACTTC. Translation gives CASVEWEQYF.

The gene calls are TRBV9 and TRBJ1-2; 7 bases agree with TRBD1. Trimming at V came to 0 bases and at J to 4 bases, leaving 6 bases not matched to a gene. Per the germline V gene, CDR1 is SGDLS and CDR2 is YYNGEE. The CDR3 runs 15 residues. This CDR3 reads CASSVGIGGTYGYTF. CDR3 sequence (DNA): TGTGCCAGCAGCGTAGGAATAGGGGGCACCTATGGCTACACCTTC.

In this sample, this clone turned up a few times. V is TRBV6-2 or TRBV6-3 and J is TRBJ2-3, with D possibly being TRBD1 (5 bases). The CDR3 totals 16 residues. Germline values: CDR1 MNHEY, CDR2 SVGEGT. V was cut by 6 bases and J by 2 bases, with 18 bases left in between. The CDR3 coding sequence is TGTGCCAGCAGCCCTCAGGGCGGATCTAACACAGATACGCAGTATTTT. It translates to CASSPQGGSNTDTQYF.

The chain uses TRBV7-2 and TRBJ1-1, with 9 positions matching TRBD1. The V gene's germline CDR1 is SGHTA and CDR2 FQGNSA. V trimming: 5 bases; J trimming: 11 bases; junction bases outside the gene matches: 12. The CDR3 loop spans 14 amino acids. CDR3 residues: CASSAYRGRYGAFF. The CDR3 nucleotides are TGTGCCAGCAGCGCCTACAGGGGGCGATATGGGGCTTTCTTT.

This clone has a handful of counts. The CDR3 loop is CAWSDSSTEAFF. The CDR3 DNA is TGTGCCTGGAGTGACAGCAGCACTGAAGCTTTCTTT. The V gene is TRBV30, the J gene TRBJ1-1; no firm D call. The germline gives CDR1 GTSNPN, CDR2 SVGIG (reference sequence). The V end lost 1 base, the J end lost 4 bases, and 7 bases lay between the germline ends. This CDR3 contains 12 residues.

This chain joins TRBV5-1 and TRBJ2-2; possible D gene TRBD2, 6 bases. CDR3 length: 17 residues. The germline gives CDR1 SGHRS, CDR2 YFSETQ. With 4 bases removed from V and 4 bases from J, the gap between germline ends came to 20 bases. The CDR3 is CASSGGASGPGTGELFF. As DNA, the CDR3 is TGCGCCAGCAGCGGCGGGGCTTCTGGACCAGGCACCGGGGAGCTGTTTTTT. Supplemented by reference TRBV5-1 and TRBJ2-2, the full variable domain reads KAGVTQTPRYLIKTRGQQVTLSCSPISGHRSVSWYQQTPGQGLQFLFEYFSETQRNKGNFPGRFSGRQFSNSRSEMNVSTLELGDSALYLCASSGGASGPGTGELFFGEGSRLTVL.

This chain uses TRBV5-1 with TRBJ1-1; tentative D call: TRBD1 (6 bases). The V end was cut by 5 bases, the J end by 1 base, with 12 bases between. The CDR3 extends over 14 amino acids. Germline lookup yields CDR1 SGHRS and CDR2 YFSETQ. The CDR3 reads CASRPTGSNTEAFF. The CDR3 coding sequence is TGCGCCAGCAGACCTACAGGGTCGAACACTGAAGCTTTCTTT.

This chain joins TRBV9 and TRBJ1-5; a possible D gene is TRBD1 (6 bases). Between the trimmed V and J ends, which lost 4 bases and 3 bases, there was a span of 11 bases. In germline, CDR1 is SGDLS, CDR2 YYNGEE. CDR3 size: 14 residues. The CDR3 nucleotides are TGTGCCAGCAGCACCGGGGACACCAATCAGCCCCAGCATTTT. It specifies CASSTGDTNQPQHF. The full variable domain, in which reference TRBV9 and TRBJ1-5 provide the parts outside the CDR3, is DSGVTQTPKHLITATGQRVTLRCSPRSGDLSVYWYQQSLDQGLQFLIQYYNGEERAKGNILERFSAQQFPDLHSELNLSSLELGDSALYFCASSTGDTNQPQHFGDGTRLSIL.

This chain links TRBV15 with TRBJ2-2, with 8 bases identical to TRBD2. Losses at the gene ends were 6 bases for V and 4 bases for J; bases not matched to a gene: 7. Germline-derived CDR1 and CDR2 are LNHNV and YYDKDF (reference sequence). The CDR3 is made up of 15 amino acids. The CDR3 loop reads CATSIIAGTTGELFF. The CDR3 nucleotides are TGTGCCACCAGTATTATAGCGGGGACCACCGGGGAGCTGTTTTTT. The variable domain in full, completed from reference TRBV15 and TRBJ2-2, reads DAMVIQNPRYQVTQFGKPVTLSCSQTLNHNVMYWYQQKSSQAPKLLFHYYDKDFNNEADTPDNFQSRRPNTSFCFLDIRSPGLGDTAMYLCATSIIAGTTGELFFGEGSRLTVL.

This rearrangement joins TRBV10-3 to TRBJ2-7; TRBD1 matches at 8 bases. Germline values: CDR1 ENHRY, CDR2 SYGVKD. V lost 2 bases to trimming and J lost 6 bases; unmatched junction nucleotides: 9. This CDR3 has 15 amino acids. The CDR3 coding sequence is TGTGCCATCAGTGAGCTCGGGCAGGGGGCCGGCGAGCAGTACTTC. Its protein product is CAISELGQGAGEQYF.

V gene TRBV6-5 combines with J gene TRBJ1-4; 7 positions agree with TRBD1. The CDR3 loop spans 14 amino acids. The trim removed 3 bases at V and 7 bases at J, leaving 5 bases unmatched. Germline V CDR1 and CDR2: MNHEY, SVGAGI. The CDR3 region is CASSYRGRSEKLFF. CDR3 nucleotide sequence: TGTGCCAGCAGTTATAGGGGGCGAAGTGAAAAACTGTTTTTT.

Concerning this clone itself: The sample carries other DNA sequences with the same CDR3. J is TRBJ2-7 and V is TRBV5-1; tentative D call: TRBD2 (5 bases). This CDR3 is 13 amino acids long. Trimming pared 3 bases from V and 7 bases from J, leaving 14 bases between. The germline CDR1 and CDR2 sequences are SGHRS and YFSETQ. The CDR3 loop reads CASSSTGNYEQYF. CDR3 DNA sequence: TGCGCCAGCAGCTCCACCGGGAACTATGAGCAGTACTTC.

The chain links TRBV5-4 to TRBJ2-5; TRBD1 aligns across 8 bases. CDR3 length: 14 amino acids. The V and J ends lost 3 bases and 7 bases, in that order; junction bases with no gene match: 8. Germline V gives CDR1 SGHNT, CDR2 YYREEE (reference sequence). The chain's CDR3 is CASSWGDRRGTQYF. CDR3 nucleotides: TGTGCCAGCAGCTGGGGGGACAGGCGGGGGACCCAGTACTTC.

The chain uses TRBV25-1 and TRBJ2-2; 8 bases line up with TRBD1. Losses at the gene ends were 3 bases for V and 5 bases for J; bases not matched to a gene: 5. Per the germline V gene, CDR1 is MGHDK and CDR2 is SYGVNS. The CDR3 totals 15 residues. The chain's CDR3 is CASSERTGRTGELFF. CDR3 bases: TGTGCCAGCAGTGAGCGGACAGGGAGGACCGGGGAGCTGTTTTTT. The full variable domain, rest sourced from reference TRBV25-1 and TRBJ2-2, is EADIYQTPRYLVIGTGKKITLECSQTMGHDKMYWYQQDPGMELHLIHYSYGVNSTEKGDLSSESTVSRIRTEHFPLTLESARPSHTSQYLCASSERTGRTGELFFGEGSRLTVL.

The chain uses TRBV11-2 and TRBJ1-3; possible D gene TRBD1, 6 bases. The CDR3 contains 16 residues. V shed 1 base and J shed 2 bases, with 12 bases lying between them. Germline V gives CDR1 SGHAT, CDR2 FQNNGV. The DNA of the CDR3 is TGTGCCAGCAGCTTAGGGGAGGGGGTAACTGGAAACACCATATATTTT. As protein: CASSLGEGVTGNTIYF.

CDR3 protein: CASSLPGGYNSPLHF. The CDR3 region has the DNA TGTGCCAGCAGTTTACCCGGGGGCTATAATTCACCCCTCCACTTT. J is TRBJ1-6 and V is TRBV28; maybe TRBD1 (5 bases). Germline V gene sequence: CDR1 MDHEN, CDR2 SYDVKM. V lost 2 bases and J 3 bases, leaving 8 bases between the germline ends. The CDR3 extends over 15 amino acids.

The rearrangement uses TRBV6-5 and TRBJ2-7, with D perhaps matching TRBD1 (5 bases). V was trimmed by 6 bases and J by 0 bases, leaving 15 bases between them. Germline values: CDR1 MNHEY, CDR2 SVGAGI. This CDR3 has 15 amino acids. The CDR3: CASSQHRGLSYEQYF. The CDR3 bases are TGTGCCAGCAGCCAACATAGGGGCCTCTCCTACGAGCAGTACTTC.

The chain links TRBV10-3 to TRBJ2-1; D is ambiguous. The CDR3 consists of 12 residues. Germline V gene lookup returns CDR1 ENHRY and CDR2 SYGVKD. V lost 8 bases and J 2 bases, leaving 7 bases between the germline ends. The CDR3 spells CAIGSTYNEQFF. CDR3 DNA: TGTGCCATCGGCAGTACCTACAATGAGCAGTTCTTC.